Presented here are 8 T cell receptor beta chains from one specimen sequenced in a study of blood T cell repertoires in COVID-19 (dated by TCRdb to the early 2020s). The method behind the library was the immunoSEQ multiplex PCR assay. Held by TCRdb, this immuneACCESS table contains in-frame sequences only and omits some clones. Under half of the omission traces to an unresolved V gene where checked; the cause of the rest is unknown. The sample table shows some 100,000 clones, and about 74% are seen once. Roughly 6.2% of the sample is taken by the ten largest. Sequencing was done on a sample of peripheral blood. The receptors were sampled from a man aged 70 or older with acute or convalescent COVID-19.

The chain has TRBV5-1 and TRBJ1-2; 8 bases are a match to TRBD1. Looked up from germline, CDR1 is SGHRS and CDR2 is YFSETQ. This CDR3 contains 14 residues. Trimming took 4 bases from V and 2 from J; bases not matched to a gene: 4. The DNA of the CDR3 is TGCGCCAGCAGCGAACAGGGGGGCAACTATGGCTACACCTTC. It specifies CASSEQGGNYGYTF.

The genes are TRBV5-4 and TRBJ2-3; maybe TRBD1 (6 bases). The CDR3 is 14 residues long. The V gene's germline CDR1 is SGHNT and CDR2 YYREEE (reference sequence). The V and J ends lost 5 bases and 0 bases respectively, with 10 bases between them. The CDR3 region has the DNA TGTGCCAGCAGTACGACAGGCAGCACAGATACGCAGTATTTT. Its protein product is CASSTTGSTDTQYF.

The rearrangement uses TRBV7-2 and TRBJ2-3; 11 bases are a match to TRBD1. J lost 7 bases, V lost 5 bases, and 5 bases had no gene match. The germline CDR1 and CDR2 sequences are SGHTA and FQGNSA. This CDR3 has 14 residues. CDR3 DNA: TGTGCCAGCAGCCCAGGACAGGGGGCGCATACGCAGTATTTT. Residues: CASSPGQGAHTQYF.

The chain is built from TRBV19 and TRBJ2-5; a possible D gene is TRBD1 (5 bases). The germline V and J ends were trimmed by 5 bases and 7 bases, with 14 bases remaining between them. This CDR3 has 13 amino acids. Germline CDR1 reads LNHDA; CDR2 reads SQIVND (reference sequence). CDR3 amino acids: CASSSDRPGTQYF. CDR3 nucleotide sequence: TGTGCCAGTAGTTCAGACAGACCCGGGACCCAGTACTTC.

This clone showed up just once. The J gene is TRBJ1-6, the V gene TRBV6-5, with D perhaps matching TRBD1 (6 bases). V shed 6 bases and J shed 8 bases, with 17 bases lying between them. The germline V gene has CDR1 MNHEY and CDR2 SVGAGI. This CDR3 has 15 amino acids. The CDR3 DNA follows: TGTGCCAGCAGGGACAGCCAAATGTGGGATTCACCCCTCCACTTT. It codes for CASRDSQMWDSPLHF.

The chain combines TRBV6-5 with TRBJ2-7, with TRBD1 identical over 12 bases. Germline CDR1 reads MNHEY; CDR2 reads SVGAGI. V shed 0 bases and J 7 bases; nucleotides not matched to a gene: 7. The CDR3 contains 16 residues. CDR3 sequence: CASSYSRGQGAGEQYF. The DNA for the CDR3 is TGTGCCAGCAGTTACTCGAGGGGACAGGGGGCAGGTGAGCAGTACTTC.

This clone was seen just once. The J gene is TRBJ2-1, the V gene TRBV5-1; D is possibly TRBD1 (5 bases). This CDR3 has 14 amino acids. Germline loops: CDR1 SGHRS, CDR2 YFSETQ. Trimming shortened V by 0 bases and J by 5 bases, and 9 bases separated the two germline ends. The CDR3 DNA sequence: TGCGCCAGCAGCTTGGTCACAGGTGACAATGAGCAGTTCTTC. Translated: CASSLVTGDNEQFF. Combining the CDR3 with reference TRBV5-1 and TRBJ2-1 gives the whole variable domain KAGVTQTPRYLIKTRGQQVTLSCSPISGHRSVSWYQQTPGQGLQFLFEYFSETQRNKGNFPGRFSGRQFSNSRSEMNVSTLELGDSALYLCASSLVTGDNEQFFGPGTRLTVL.

This clone was detected only once. This chain joins TRBV5-1 and TRBJ2-1; no definite D call. Per germline, CDR1 SGHRS and CDR2 YFSETQ. The CDR3 spans 13 residues. V lost 2 bases and J 4 bases, leaving 7 bases between the germline ends. The CDR3 sequence is CASSFHQYNEQFF. The DNA for the CDR3 is TGCGCCAGCAGCTTTCACCAGTACAATGAGCAGTTCTTC.